Included here is one TCR beta chain sequence, with context. This sample stems from a study of blood T cell repertoires in COVID-19. Study in general: Samples of COVID-19 (acute and convalescent) were obtained from the United States, Italy and Spain. T cells, B-cell-depleted T cells, or PBMCs supplied cDNA or gDNA.

Repertoires were generated with immunoSEQ multiplex PCR, while TCRdb's copy carries only in-frame clones and drops some. The sample lists approximately 99,000 clones, 75% to 85% seen once, with about a sixth in the top ten. This sequence was found in a woman of 80 years or more with active or convalescent COVID-19. Sequences were obtained from peripheral blood.

The CDR3 reads CASSVTGENTEAFF. The CDR3 DNA sequence: TGTGCCAGCAGCGTTACCGGAGAGAACACTGAAGCTTTCTTT. The rearrangement joins TRBV9 to TRBJ1-1; D unclear. Looked up from germline, CDR1 is SGDLS and CDR2 is YYNGEE. V was cut by 2 bases and J by 1 base, with 9 bases left in between. This CDR3 region has 14 residues.